Given below is one T cell receptor (beta chain) in context. Other DNA sequences in the same sample also yield this CDR3. The source of the sample is a study of blood T cell repertoires in COVID-19. The V and J ends lost 2 bases and 5 bases, in that order; junction bases with no gene match: 2. The CDR3 sequence is 13 residues long. In germline, CDR1 is SGHRS, CDR2 YFSETQ. Repertoires were generated with immunoSEQ multiplex PCR, while TCRdb's copy carries only in-frame clones and drops some. Here the sample spans about 130,000 clones, roughly 85% being singletons. The specimen sequenced was peripheral blood. The sequence came from a woman at least 80 years old with acute or convalescent COVID-19. The chain couples TRBV5-1 to TRBJ2-5, with TRBD1 matching over 8 bases. CDR3 loop: CASSFGQGETQYF. DNA for the CDR3: TGCGCCAGCAGCTTTGGACAGGGCGAGACCCAGTACTTC. Full variable domain (outside the CDR3, taken from reference TRBV5-1 and TRBJ2-5): KAGVTQTPRYLIKTRGQQVTLSCSPISGHRSVSWYQQTPGQGLQFLFEYFSETQRNKGNFPGRFSGRQFSNSRSEMNVSTLELGDSALYLCASSFGQGETQYFGPGTRLLVL.